This TCR beta chain was sequenced for a study of blood T cell repertoires in COVID-19. Study-level information: Specimens from acute and convalescent COVID-19 originated in the United States, Italy and Spain.

Germline V gene data show CDR1 as SGHRS and CDR2 as YFSETQ. The CDR3 is 15 amino acids. Trimming took off 6 bases at V and 4 bases at J, with 20 bases between the two ends. TCRdb's copy holds only in-frame clones and misses some; the assay was immunoSEQ multiplex PCR. The data contain a few hundred thousand clones, around 87% of them singletons. Everyone who took part was roughly 18 to 89 years old, and they came from 20 to 25 US areas. Participants' reported clinical history set cohort assignment. Donors in Cohort 3 counted as recovered after two negative PCRs, clearance, or symptom resolution. This chain joins TRBV5-1 and TRBJ2-7; D possibly corresponds to TRBD2 (6 bases). The TCR originated in a young man who had recovered from COVID-19. Sample: PBMCs or T cells enriched from blood (not recorded which). CDR3 DNA: TGCGCCAGCATTTTTCCCTGCTCGGGGAGGTACGAGCAGTACTTC. This translates into CASIFPCSGRYEQYF.